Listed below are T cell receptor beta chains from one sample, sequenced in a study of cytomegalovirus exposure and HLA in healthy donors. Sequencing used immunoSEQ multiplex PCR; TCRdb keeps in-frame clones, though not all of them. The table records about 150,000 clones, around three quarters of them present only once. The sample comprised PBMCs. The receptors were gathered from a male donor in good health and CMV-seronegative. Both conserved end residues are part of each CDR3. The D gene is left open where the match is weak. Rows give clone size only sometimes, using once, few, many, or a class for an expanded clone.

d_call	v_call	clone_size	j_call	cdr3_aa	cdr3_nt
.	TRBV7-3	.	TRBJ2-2	CASSLQGPANTGELFF	TGTGCCAGCAGCTTACAGGGGCCCGCGAACACCGGGGAGCTGTTTTTT
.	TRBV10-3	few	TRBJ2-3	CAIRLESGSTDTQYF	TGTGCCATCAGACTAGAAAGCGGGAGCACAGATACGCAGTATTTT
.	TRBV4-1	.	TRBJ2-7	CASSQEGGNYEQYF	TGCGCCAGCAGCCAAGAAGGAGGAAACTACGAGCAGTACTTC
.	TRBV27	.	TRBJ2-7	CASSLEGGSYEQYF	TGTGCCAGCAGCCTGGAAGGGGGAAGCTACGAGCAGTACTTC
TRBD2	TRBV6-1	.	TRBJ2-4	CASSEALAGGTIAKNIQYF	TGTGCCAGCAGTGAGGCACTAGCGGGGGGGACTATAGCCAAAAACATTCAGTACTTC
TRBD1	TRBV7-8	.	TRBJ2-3	CASRRDRGGSTDTQYF	TGTGCCAGCAGACGGGACAGGGGGGGATCCACAGATACGCAGTATTTT
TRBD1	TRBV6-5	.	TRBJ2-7	CASSYRRDRGPYEQYF	TGTGCCAGCAGTTACCGCCGGGACAGGGGCCCCTACGAGCAGTACTTC
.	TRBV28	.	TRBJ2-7	CASRGLTSYEQYF	TGTGCCAGCAGGGGGCTGACTTCCTACGAGCAGTACTTC
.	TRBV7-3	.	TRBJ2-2	CASKDIANTGELFF	TGTGCCAGCAAAGACATCGCGAACACCGGGGAGCTGTTTTTT
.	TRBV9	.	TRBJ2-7	CASSVRPSGEQYF	TGTGCCAGCAGCGTGAGGCCCTCGGGGGAGCAGTACTTC
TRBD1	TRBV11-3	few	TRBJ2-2	CASSLDSGQGNTGELFF	TGTGCCAGCAGCTTAGATTCGGGACAGGGTAACACCGGGGAGCTGTTTTTT
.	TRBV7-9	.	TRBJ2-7	CASLGGGDTYEQYF	TGTGCCAGCCTAGGGGGCGGGGACACCTACGAGCAGTACTTC
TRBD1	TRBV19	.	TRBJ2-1	CASQTGGDLNEQFF	TGTGCCAGTCAAACAGGGGGAGATCTCAATGAGCAGTTCTTC
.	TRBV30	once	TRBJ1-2	CAWRAQGAGGYTF	TGTGCCTGGAGAGCCCAAGGGGCTGGAGGCTACACCTTC
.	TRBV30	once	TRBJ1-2	CAWSVGASGNYGYTF	TGTGCCTGGAGTGTAGGAGCGTCAGGGAACTATGGCTACACCTTC
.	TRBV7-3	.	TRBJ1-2	CASSLQGGIGGYTF	TGTGCCAGCAGCTTACAGGGTGGCATTGGTGGCTACACCTTC
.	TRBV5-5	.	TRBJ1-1	CASSGVVLNTEAFF	TGTGCCAGCAGCGGTGTAGTCCTGAACACTGAAGCTTTCTTT
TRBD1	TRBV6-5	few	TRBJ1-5	CASSPDRDQPQHF	TGTGCCAGCAGCCCGGACAGGGATCAGCCCCAGCATTTT
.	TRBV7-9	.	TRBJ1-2	CASSLEHRDSYGYTF	TGTGCCAGCAGCTTAGAACACAGGGATAGCTATGGCTACACCTTC
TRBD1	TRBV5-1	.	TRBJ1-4	CASSRWGQSTNEKLFF	TGCGCCAGCAGCCGGTGGGGACAGTCAACTAATGAAAAACTGTTTTTT
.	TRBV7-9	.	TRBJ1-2	CASSLAAGTGGYGYTF	TGTGCCAGCAGCTTAGCCGCGGGGACCGGGGGATATGGCTACACCTTC
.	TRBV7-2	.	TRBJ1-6	CASSLGGGDSPLHF	TGTGCCAGCAGCTTAGGGGGGGGCGACTCACCCCTCCACTTT
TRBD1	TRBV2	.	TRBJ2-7	CASSPGTGSSYEQYF	TGTGCCAGCAGTCCCGGGACAGGTAGCTCCTACGAGCAGTACTTC
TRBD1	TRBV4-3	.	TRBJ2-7	CASSQDLGQGYEQYF	TGCGCCAGCAGCCAGGACTTGGGACAGGGCTACGAGCAGTACTTC
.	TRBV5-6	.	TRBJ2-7	CASSLQGTYEQYF	TGTGCCAGCAGCTTGCAGGGTACCTACGAGCAGTACTTC
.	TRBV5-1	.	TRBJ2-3	CASSPGLLAPSTDTQYF	TGCGCCAGCAGCCCGGGACTTTTGGCCCCTAGCACAGATACGCAGTATTTT
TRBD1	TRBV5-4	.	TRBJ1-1	CASSYMTGAAINTEAFF	TGTGCCAGCAGCTACATGACAGGGGCGGCTATTAACACTGAAGCTTTCTTT
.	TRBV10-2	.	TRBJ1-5	CASSEPPGNSNQPQHF	TGCGCCAGCAGTGAGCCCCCGGGAAATAGCAATCAGCCCCAGCATTTT
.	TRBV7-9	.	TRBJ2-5	CASSLAGRRETQYF	TGTGCCAGCAGCTTAGCGGGCAGACGAGAGACCCAGTACTTC
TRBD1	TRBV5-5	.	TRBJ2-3	CARDRGRGSDTQYF	TGTGCCAGGGACAGGGGGAGAGGTTCAGATACGCAGTATTTT
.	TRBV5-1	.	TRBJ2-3	CASRLGTDTQYF	TGCGCCAGCAGACTCGGCACAGATACGCAGTATTTT
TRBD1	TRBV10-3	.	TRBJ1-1	CATRGGLNTEAFF	TGTGCCACCCGAGGGGGCTTGAACACTGAAGCTTTCTTT
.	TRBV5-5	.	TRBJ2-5	CASSIGPGQYFQETQYF	TGTGCCAGCAGTATAGGCCCAGGGCAATACTTCCAAGAGACCCAGTACTTC
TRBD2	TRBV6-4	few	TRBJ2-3	CASSVGGSTDTQYF	TGTGCCAGCAGTGTGGGGGGGAGCACAGATACGCAGTATTTT
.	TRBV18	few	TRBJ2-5	CASSPPYQETQYF	TGTGCCAGCTCACCTCCGTACCAAGAGACCCAGTACTTC
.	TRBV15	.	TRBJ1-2	CATSRDRDATGGYTF	TGTGCCACCAGCAGAGATCGGGATGCCACGGGTGGCTACACCTTC
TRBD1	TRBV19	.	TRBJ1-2	CASSISSTGYGYTF	TGTGCCAGTAGTATCTCCTCGACAGGGTATGGCTACACCTTC
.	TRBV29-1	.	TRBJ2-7	CSVEADLSEQYF	TGCAGCGTTGAAGCGGACTTGTCGGAGCAGTACTTC